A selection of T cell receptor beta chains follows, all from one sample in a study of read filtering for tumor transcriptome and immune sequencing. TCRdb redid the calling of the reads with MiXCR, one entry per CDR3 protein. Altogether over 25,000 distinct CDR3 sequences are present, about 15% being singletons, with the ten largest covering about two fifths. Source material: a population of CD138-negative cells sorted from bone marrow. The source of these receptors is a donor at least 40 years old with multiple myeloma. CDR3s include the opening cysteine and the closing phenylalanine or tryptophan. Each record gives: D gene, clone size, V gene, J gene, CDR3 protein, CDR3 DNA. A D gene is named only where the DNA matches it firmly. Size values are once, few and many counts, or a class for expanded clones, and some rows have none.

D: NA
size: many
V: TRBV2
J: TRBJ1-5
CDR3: CASARGEGNQPQHF
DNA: TGTGCCAGTGCCAGGGGAGAGGGCAATCAGCCCCAGCATTTT

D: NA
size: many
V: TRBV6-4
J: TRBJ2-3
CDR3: CASSDSGSRQQYF
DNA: TGTGCCAGCAGTGACTCGGGATCTAGGCAGCAGTATTTT

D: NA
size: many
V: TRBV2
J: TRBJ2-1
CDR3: CASSETVAFGNEQFF
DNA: TGTGCCAGCAGTGAAACAGTAGCGTTTGGTAATGAGCAGTTCTTC

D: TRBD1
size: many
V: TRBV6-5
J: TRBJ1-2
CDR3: CASRENRGENYGYTF
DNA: TGTGCCAGCAGAGAAAACAGGGGGGAAAACTATGGCTACACCTTC

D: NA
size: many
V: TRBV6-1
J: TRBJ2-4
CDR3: CASSESPEPNIQYF
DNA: TGTGCCAGCAGTGAAAGTCCGGAGCCGAACATTCAGTACTTC

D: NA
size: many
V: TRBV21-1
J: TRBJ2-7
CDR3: CASSKVEGTSRGKYEQYF
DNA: TGTGCCAGCAGCAAAGTAGAGGGCACTAGCAGGGGGAAATACGAGCAGTACTTC

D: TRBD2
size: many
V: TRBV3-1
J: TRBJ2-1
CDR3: CASSHRGLRGRVDEQFF
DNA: TGTGCCAGCAGCCATAGGGGACTACGTGGTCGTGTAGATGAGCAGTTCTTC

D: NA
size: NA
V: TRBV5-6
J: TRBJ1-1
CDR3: CARSLRGTNTEAFF
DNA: TGTGCCAGGAGCTTAAGGGGGACGAACACTGAAGCTTTCTTT

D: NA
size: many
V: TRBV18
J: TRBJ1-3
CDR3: CASDDSGISGNTIYF
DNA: TGTGCCAGCGATGACTCAGGGATCTCTGGAAACACCATATATTTT

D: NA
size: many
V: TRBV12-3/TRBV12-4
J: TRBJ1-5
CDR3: CASRERADQPQHF
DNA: TGTGCCAGCAGGGAAAGGGCAGATCAGCCCCAGCATTTT

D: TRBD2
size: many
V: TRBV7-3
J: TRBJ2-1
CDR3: CASSLGLSEQFF
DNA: TGTGCCAGCAGCCTGGGACTAAGTGAGCAGTTCTTC

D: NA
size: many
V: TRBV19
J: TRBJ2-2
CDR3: CASSPWRAGNTGELFF
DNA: TGTGCCAGTAGTCCGTGGAGGGCGGGGAACACCGGGGAGCTGTTTTTT

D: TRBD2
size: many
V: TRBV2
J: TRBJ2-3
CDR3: CASSERSGVSTDTQYF
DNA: TGTGCCAGCAGTGAAAGGAGCGGGGTTAGCACAGATACGCAGTATTTT

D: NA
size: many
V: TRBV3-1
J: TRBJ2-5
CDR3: CASSQGRREAQYF
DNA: TGTGCCAGCAGCCAAGGAAGACGTGAGGCCCAGTACTTC

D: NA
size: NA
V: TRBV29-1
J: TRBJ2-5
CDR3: CSVTGIAETQYF
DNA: TGCAGCGTGACGGGCATCGCGGAGACCCAGTACTTC

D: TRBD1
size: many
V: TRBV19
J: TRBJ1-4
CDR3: CASTGTGFNEKLFF
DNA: TGTGCCAGTACCGGGACAGGGTTCAATGAAAAACTGTTTTTT

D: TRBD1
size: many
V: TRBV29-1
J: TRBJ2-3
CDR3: CSARQGHSTDTQYF
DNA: TGCAGCGCCCGACAGGGGCATAGCACAGATACGCAGTATTTT

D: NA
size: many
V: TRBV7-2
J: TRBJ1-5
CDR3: CASSGGVGNQPQHF
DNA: TGTGCCAGCAGTGGAGGGGTTGGGAATCAGCCCCAGCATTTT

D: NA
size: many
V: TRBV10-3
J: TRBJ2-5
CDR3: CAIQGGSGQETQYF
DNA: TGTGCCATACAGGGTGGGTCTGGTCAAGAGACCCAGTACTTC

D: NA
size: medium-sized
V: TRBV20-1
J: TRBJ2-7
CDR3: CSARRFGSYEQYF
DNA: TGCAGTGCTAGACGGTTCGGCTCCTACGAGCAGTACTTC

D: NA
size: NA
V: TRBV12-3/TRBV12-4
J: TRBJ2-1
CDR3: CAGSLQGPGHNEQFF
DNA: TGTGCCGGCAGCTTGCAAGGACCGGGGCACAATGAGCAGTTCTTC

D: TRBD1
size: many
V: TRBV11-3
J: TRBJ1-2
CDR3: CASSQTGGQFGYTF
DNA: TGTGCCAGCAGCCAGACAGGGGGACAATTTGGCTACACCTTC

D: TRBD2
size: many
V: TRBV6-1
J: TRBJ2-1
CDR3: CASSEGGGRYNEQFF
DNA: TGTGCCAGCAGTGAAGGGGGAGGGCGTTACAATGAGCAGTTCTTC

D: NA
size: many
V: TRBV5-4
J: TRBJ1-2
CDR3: CASSLEGVGTYGYTF
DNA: TGTGCCAGCAGCTTGGAAGGGGTAGGAACGTATGGCTACACCTTC

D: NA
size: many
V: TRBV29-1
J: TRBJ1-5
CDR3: CSVSLRDDQPQHF
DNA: TGCAGCGTTAGTTTAAGGGACGATCAGCCCCAGCATTTT

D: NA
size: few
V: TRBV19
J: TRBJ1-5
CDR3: CASRTSWGRENQPQHF
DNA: TGTGCCAGTAGAACGAGTTGGGGCAGGGAGAATCAGCCCCAGCATTTT

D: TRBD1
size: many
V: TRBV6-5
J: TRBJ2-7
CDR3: CASSTRDSSYEQYF
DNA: TGTGCCAGCAGTACCCGGGACAGCTCCTACGAGCAGTACTTC

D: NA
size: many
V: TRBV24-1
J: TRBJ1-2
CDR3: CATSPGPQNYGYTF
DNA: TGTGCCACCAGTCCGGGCCCCCAGAACTATGGCTACACCTTC

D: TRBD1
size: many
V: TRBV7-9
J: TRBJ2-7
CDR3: CASSSGQGASYEQYF
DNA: TGTGCCAGCAGCTCGGGACAGGGAGCCTCCTACGAGCAGTACTTC

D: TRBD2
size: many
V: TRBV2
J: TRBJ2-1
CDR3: CASSGHIAGGLFISYNEQFF
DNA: TGTGCCAGCAGTGGACACATAGCGGGAGGGTTGTTTATTTCCTACAATGAGCAGTTCTTC

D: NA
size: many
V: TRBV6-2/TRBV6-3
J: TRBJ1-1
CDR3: CASSYRGMNTEAFF
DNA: TGTGCCAGCAGTTACAGGGGGATGAACACTGAAGCTTTCTTT

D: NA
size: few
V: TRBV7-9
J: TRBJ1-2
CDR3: CASSLIPGEGYGYTF
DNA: TGTGCCAGCAGCTTAATCCCAGGGGAAGGCTATGGCTACACCTTC

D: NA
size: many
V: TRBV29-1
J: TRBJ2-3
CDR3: CSVTMGDGADTQYF
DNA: TGCAGCGTAACAATGGGGGACGGCGCAGATACGCAGTATTTT

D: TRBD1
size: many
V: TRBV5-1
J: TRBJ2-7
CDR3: CASMPGQIVYEQYF
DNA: TGCGCCAGCATGCCGGGACAGATAGTCTACGAGCAGTACTTC

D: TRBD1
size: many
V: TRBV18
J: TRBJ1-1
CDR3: CASQTRQGANTEAFF
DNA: TGTGCCAGCCAAACTCGACAGGGGGCGAACACTGAAGCTTTCTTT

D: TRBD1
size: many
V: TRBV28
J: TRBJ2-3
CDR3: CASSSGQVLTDTQYF
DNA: TGTGCCAGCAGTTCAGGACAGGTGCTCACAGATACGCAGTATTTT